The entry that follows covers one T cell receptor beta chain sequence. No cognate antigen has been identified for it. The germline V gene (reference sequence) sets CDR1 to MNHEY and CDR2 to SMNVEV. From its cysteine to its phenylalanine, the CDR3 spans 14 amino acids. Only the CDR3 DNA stays, 42 bases, in frame from base 1. Between the V and J ends, shortened by 5 bases and 4 bases respectively, the junction contains 13 bases. To prepare the library, the immunoSEQ multiplex PCR assay was applied. The multiplex PCR relied on a mix of 60 forward primers for TCR Vbeta segments and 13 reverse primers for TCR Jbeta segments. Amplification of the CDR3 region of rearranged TCR beta genes was performed with a multiplex PCR assay on genomic DNA. The Illumina HiSeq System was used to sequence the amplified TCR beta libraries as 87-base-pair reads. In the source study's methods: A later analysis counted about 82 million unique TCR beta chains across the approximately 700 repertoires, and around 9.9 million of these chains were shared by at least two donors. Raw reads were error-corrected and collapsed into unique sequences by a nearest-neighbor algorithm in which closely related sequences were merged to remove PCR and sequencing errors. Alignment of CDR3 sequences to IMGT reference sequences was used to assign V, D and J gene segments. For a sequence to be retained, a match of at least six nucleotides was required to both a V gene segment and a J gene segment. Rearrangements were called productive when the CDR3 lacked stop codons and stayed in frame with V and J; all others were non-productive. Following IMGT convention, CDR3 was defined as the stretch from the second conserved V-encoded cysteine to the conserved J-encoded phenylalanine. The earlier analysis of 587 of the donors excluded sequences that lacked an unambiguous match to a single V gene segment. In an earlier analysis of 587 of the donors, V segments were called functional above 56.7% productive rearrangements and were called segregating when the between-donor standard deviation exceeded 5%. A statistical classification framework was developed to diagnose cytomegalovirus status using the catalog of TCR beta chain sequences. In a later analysis, V and J genes were assigned by comparing TCR nucleotide sequences against IMGT/GENE-DB human TR gene sequences. Using the TCRdist pipeline, a later analysis assigned CDR3 sequences along with most-parsimonious VDJ recombination scenarios. In a later analysis, each TCR beta chain was defined by its CDR3 amino acid sequence together with its V-gene family, and reads without a unique V-gene family were excluded. A later analysis removed several hundred highly shared, low-generation-probability nucleotide sequences to deal with suspected cross-contamination and a sequencing artifact. For each public chain, a later analysis derived a clonal expansion index from normalized ranks of inferred template counts within each repertoire. In a later analysis, generation probabilities were computed with a VDJ recombination model fitted to out-of-frame rearrangements, and the resulting probabilities were checked against IGoR. Hypergeometric tests were used in a later analysis to score TCR-TCR, TCR-HLA and TCR-CMV co-occurrence, with a repertoire-size bias correction applied to the TCR pairs. To estimate false discovery rates, a later analysis permuted the HLA or CMV assignments 20 times. A later analysis grouped co-occurring TCRs with DBSCAN, adding TCRdist sequence similarity when clustering within HLA-allele-positive subsets. For co-occurrence clustering, repertoires with fewer than 30,000 or more than 120,000 public chains were excluded, along with about five repertoires with anomalous nucleotide sharing. As stored in TCRdb, this immuneACCESS dataset retains in-frame rearrangements with V and J assigned. A fraction of the clones does not appear; measured against another copy, unresolved V genes explain less than half of the discrepancy, and the remainder lacks a known reason. V and J calls plus clone size are reproduced from that table; the DNA served to infer D and trimming. This sample's table contains around 80,000 clones. Of the sample, about 5% is held by the ten largest clones.

The cohort was made up of 666 healthy bone marrow donors. All cohort members were sampled while nominally healthy, although unrecorded immune exposures were likely present. The donor was CMV seronegative and was included in the group of a few hundred seronegative cohort members. A peripheral blood sample was provided by each donor, and peripheral blood mononuclear cells were used for TCR beta sequencing. The Qiagen DNeasy Blood Extraction Kit was used to extract genomic DNA from the blood cell samples. The data originate from a study of cytomegalovirus exposure and HLA in healthy donors (dated by TCRdb to the late 2010s). With regard to the full study: In an earlier analysis of 550 to 750 of the donors, 250 to 350 Gb of sequence data and 120 million or so unique TCR beta sequences from roughly 180 million T cells were reported. In a later analysis, previously published TCR beta repertoires from 550 to 750 donors were re-analyzed and high-resolution HLA genotyping was added so that TCR occurrence patterns could be studied. Rather than drawing on any new phenotypic data, the later analysis identified candidate immune exposures from TCR beta sequences and the way those sequences occurred across donors. Every repertoire in the discovery cohort had been generated on one and the same sequencing platform. The study profiled the T cell repertoires of hundreds of subjects by immunosequencing and related them to cytomegalovirus serostatus. Along with the roughly 670-subject first cohort, a separate validation cohort of over a hundred different subjects was used. Alongside the repertoire data, information on donor age, sex, ethnicity and CMV serostatus was compiled. Among around 400 genotyped donors of the cohort, an average of approximately 200,000 unique TCR beta nucleotide sequences was sequenced per donor, of which about 18% were non-productive. In an earlier analysis of roughly 600 of the donors, high-throughput TCR beta sequencing was used to judge whether each TCR beta V gene segment behaved as functional or pseudogenic. Roughly five DR-DQ haplotypes were handled as single units for association and clustering, since linkage in the cohort was strong. Among the roughly 400 genotyped donors, around 81% belonged to the genetic ancestry cluster associated with self-reported Caucasian donors. The study was designed to test whether signatures of past pathogen exposure could be identified by cataloging public T cell receptors. High-throughput TCR immunosequencing, statistical association of individual TCRs with disease status, and machine learning were combined to predict cytomegalovirus infection status. Roughly 300 gigabases of sequencing data and tens of millions of unique TCR sequences were included in an early release covering roughly 600 HLA-typed donors. A later genetic analysis took genome-wide SNP genotypes for about 55% of the roughly 700 donors and used that subset as a discovery cohort. Class I and class II HLA loci were covered by the typing at four-digit resolution. Typing coverage varied by locus: 629-630 donors for A, B, C, DRB1 and DQB1; roughly 560 for DQA1; 600 to 610 for DPA1; more than 450 for DPB1.

The full study reports these points: A later analysis reported that several top co-occurrence clusters appeared linked to parvovirus B19, influenza, CMV and Epstein-Barr virus. Linkage disequilibrium might explain the correlated functional status among segregating V segments, but an unknown experimental factor could not be ruled out. Compared with the approximately 720-donor mean, donors in an Asian-associated ancestry cluster had fewer N-insertions in productive TCRs, according to a later genetic analysis. In a later analysis, TCR association rates were found to vary across HLA loci, with the most associated TCRs seen for DRB1 alleles and the fewest for HLA-C alleles. The classifier was reported to diagnose cytomegalovirus status with high specificity and sensitivity in both the original cohort and the validation cohort. Broadly in line with IMGT annotations, most TCR beta V segments showed up in productive rearrangements about 90% or about 30% of the time in an earlier analysis of 450 to 750 of the donors. In a later analysis, most CMV-associated TCR beta chains were found to appear HLA-restricted, with HLA associations seemingly driven largely by CMV exposure. According to the authors, the approach could potentially be generalized to other disease states and immunological phenotypes. Because HLA typing was unavailable for some donors at each locus, only the typed subset was used in association tests. A further reported finding was that TCR beta sequences accurately predicted the HLA-A and HLA-B alleles for most subjects in the first cohort. V-gene and J-gene trimming of TCR beta chains was associated with a missense DCLRE1C variant in a later genetic analysis, and the association was replicated in an independent cohort. A cluster of highly shared sequence variants was judged likely to be a technical artifact of the sequencing pipeline. Three of the identified cytomegalovirus-associated TCR beta chains were confirmed in vitro to be specific for cytomegalovirus antigens. A later analysis associated 15,000 to 20,000 TCR beta sequences with specific HLA alleles at a false discovery rate of 0.05. Some IMGT-functional V segments, including TRBV6-2 and TRBV6-3, could not be distinguished by the 87-base-pair reads and were therefore excluded. The presence/absence analyses assumed that sequencing depth was roughly uniform across donors, and that assumption may not be true. Because counts were too low, about 18 rarely observed V segments, including chromosome 9 orphons, were left out of the earlier analysis of 500 to 650 of the donors. CMV serostatus was the only immune exposure information available for the cohort. A later analysis found that HLA-associated TCR beta chains were more clonally expanded and had lower generation probabilities than equally common non-associated chains. Strong co-occurrence of HLA alleles, especially DR and DQ, made assigning TCR associations to individual alleles difficult. While some public TCRs were present in many individuals, most TCR sequences turned up only very rarely across donors. This cohort had only TCR beta chains sequenced, and the lack of alpha or paired-chain data limited which features could be detected. The study listed over 150 TCR beta chains as associated with cytomegalovirus.

The source is a middle-aged man in good health and CMV-seronegative. This chain joins TRBV27 to TRBJ2-3; tentative D gene TRBD2, with 6 bases matching. Material for sequencing was PBMCs. CDR3 reads: CASSPFPGADTQYF. Read as DNA, the sequence is TGTGCCAGCAGTCCCTTCCCGGGGGCAGATACGCAGTATTTT.